The 2 T cell receptor beta chains listed next were all sequenced from one sample in a study of T-cell memory formation after mild COVID-19. Each CDR3 protein gets one entry after TCRdb re-called the 5' RACE reads with MiXCR. The sample includes around 470,000 distinct CDR3 sequences, roughly 20% of them seen just once. The sequenced sample consisted of PBMCs or a T cell subset sorted from them (not recorded which). The receptors here all came from an adult woman who had mild COVID-19 (a few samples of this study predate the infection). Cell type and time point are not known.

This clonotype appeared a few times. V and J are TRBV4-2 and TRBJ2-1; 8 positions match TRBD2. The CDR3 spans 18 residues. The junction had 12 bases not matched to a gene; V was cut back by 0 bases and J by 5 bases. Germline V gene data show CDR1 as LGHNA and CDR2 as YNFKEQ. In DNA form, the CDR3 reads TGTGCCAGCAGCCAAGATCCCCTCACTAGCGGAACTGACAATGAGCAGTTCTTC. Encoded protein: CASSQDPLTSGTDNEQFF.

This clonotype was seen a few times. The chain links TRBV12-3 or TRBV12-4 to TRBJ2-3; TRBD2 agrees at 11 bases. The CDR3 sequence is 16 residues long. Trimming cost V 7 bases and J 6 bases; bases outside gene matches: 12. CDR3 in DNA: TGTGCCAGCAACAGGTGGCTAGCGGGGGGCCAGGATACGCAGTATTTT. Protein product: CASNRWLAGGQDTQYF.